This is a list of T cell receptor beta chains from one sample in a study of OX40 agonist ivuxolimab in advanced cancers. Profiling relied on immunoSEQ multiplex PCR, and the TCRdb table lists in-frame clones only, not all of them. The sample shows fewer than 120,000 clones, around nine tenths of them seen only once. This specimen consisted of CD4+ or CD8+ T cells sorted from blood, obtained in a trial of the OX40 agonist ivuxolimab. These receptors all stem from an adult with an advanced solid tumor such as melanoma, head and neck, liver or kidney cancer. CDR3s include the opening cysteine and the closing phenylalanine or tryptophan. The D gene is left open where the match is weak. Not every row has a clone size; where given, it reads once, few, many or a size class.

j_gene: TRBJ1-1; d_gene: .; abundance: .; v_gene: TRBV27; CDR3nt: TGTGCCAGCAGTTATGGGATGAACACTGAAGCTTTCTTT; CDR3aa: CASSYGMNTEAFF
j_gene: TRBJ1-2; d_gene: .; abundance: once; v_gene: TRBV5-6; CDR3nt: TGTGCCAGCAGCTTGGCTTCCGGCCTCACGGGCTATGGCTACACCTTC; CDR3aa: CASSLASGLTGYGYTF
j_gene: TRBJ1-1; d_gene: .; abundance: .; v_gene: TRBV11-2; CDR3nt: TGTGCCAGCAGCTTCAAAGGGAACACTGAAGCTTTCTTT; CDR3aa: CASSFKGNTEAFF
j_gene: TRBJ2-5; d_gene: .; abundance: .; v_gene: TRBV7-2; CDR3nt: TGTGCCAGCAGCATAAACAGGGCACATCTCCAAGAGACCCAGTACTTC; CDR3aa: CASSINRAHLQETQYF
j_gene: TRBJ1-1; d_gene: .; abundance: .; v_gene: TRBV11-3; CDR3nt: TGTGCCAGCAGCTTAAATTTGAACACTGAAGCTTTCTTT; CDR3aa: CASSLNLNTEAFF
j_gene: TRBJ1-3; d_gene: TRBD1; abundance: few; v_gene: TRBV19; CDR3nt: TGTGCCAGTAGTACCCAGCGGACAGGTGTTGGAAACACCATATATTTT; CDR3aa: CASSTQRTGVGNTIYF
j_gene: TRBJ2-1; d_gene: TRBD1; abundance: .; v_gene: TRBV29-1; CDR3nt: TGCAGCCTCGGGACAGGGGGGTACAATGAGCAGTTCTTC; CDR3aa: CSLGTGGYNEQFF
j_gene: TRBJ1-4; d_gene: .; abundance: once; v_gene: TRBV5-1; CDR3nt: TGCGCCAGCAGCTTGGGGACCCTTAAAGAAAAACTGTTTTTT; CDR3aa: CASSLGTLKEKLFF
j_gene: TRBJ1-3; d_gene: .; abundance: .; v_gene: TRBV20-1; CDR3nt: TGCAGTGCCCTGACAGGAAACACCATATATTTT; CDR3aa: CSALTGNTIYF
j_gene: TRBJ2-7; d_gene: .; abundance: .; v_gene: TRBV5-5; CDR3nt: TGTGCCAGCAGCTTGGCGTTGTTGGACCCTCGGGACGAGCAGTACTTC; CDR3aa: CASSLALLDPRDEQYF
j_gene: TRBJ2-5; d_gene: .; abundance: once; v_gene: TRBV11-2; CDR3nt: TGTGCCAGCAGCTTAGTCCGATATGAGGAGACCCAGTACTTC; CDR3aa: CASSLVRYEETQYF
j_gene: TRBJ2-2; d_gene: .; abundance: .; v_gene: TRBV10-3; CDR3nt: TGTGCCATCAGTGAGTCGGGTCAGAACACCGGGGAGCTGTTTTTT; CDR3aa: CAISESGQNTGELFF
j_gene: TRBJ2-7; d_gene: .; abundance: .; v_gene: TRBV27; CDR3nt: TGTGCCAGCAGCCCTAGGAGCAGCATCTCCTACGAGCAGTACTTC; CDR3aa: CASSPRSSISYEQYF
j_gene: TRBJ1-1; d_gene: TRBD1; abundance: .; v_gene: TRBV28; CDR3nt: TGTGCCAGCAGTGCCTACAGGGGGCGGGGCACTGAAGCTTTCTTT; CDR3aa: CASSAYRGRGTEAFF
j_gene: TRBJ1-5; d_gene: .; abundance: .; v_gene: TRBV7-9; CDR3nt: TGTGCCAGCAGCTTAGCGAGGGATCAGCCCCAGCATTTT; CDR3aa: CASSLARDQPQHF
j_gene: TRBJ1-4; d_gene: .; abundance: .; v_gene: TRBV7-2; CDR3nt: TGTGCCAGCAGCTCTACTACAAATGAAAAACTGTTTTTT; CDR3aa: CASSSTTNEKLFF
j_gene: TRBJ2-5; d_gene: .; abundance: .; v_gene: TRBV5-6; CDR3nt: TGTGCCAGCAGCTTCGGGACTTCGGAGACCCAGTACTTC; CDR3aa: CASSFGTSETQYF
j_gene: TRBJ1-2; d_gene: .; abundance: .; v_gene: TRBV7-9; CDR3nt: TGTGCCAGCAGCGAAACAGGGTATGGCTACACCTTC; CDR3aa: CASSETGYGYTF
j_gene: TRBJ2-7; d_gene: TRBD1; abundance: .; v_gene: TRBV5-1; CDR3nt: TGCGCCAGCAGTCAGACGACAGGGGAAATCGTCGAGCAGTACTTC; CDR3aa: CASSQTTGEIVEQYF
j_gene: TRBJ1-4; d_gene: .; abundance: .; v_gene: TRBV19; CDR3nt: TGTGCCAGTAGTATCTCGGCGGGGATTAATGAAAAACTGTTTTTT; CDR3aa: CASSISAGINEKLFF
j_gene: TRBJ1-5; d_gene: .; abundance: few; v_gene: TRBV9; CDR3nt: TGTGCCAGCAGCGTAGACCCTGACGGGCCCCAGCATTTT; CDR3aa: CASSVDPDGPQHF
j_gene: TRBJ1-4; d_gene: TRBD1; abundance: .; v_gene: TRBV4-1; CDR3nt: TGCGCCAGCAGCCAAGATCTTGGACAGGGCACTAATGAAAAACTGTTTTTT; CDR3aa: CASSQDLGQGTNEKLFF
j_gene: TRBJ1-1; d_gene: .; abundance: .; v_gene: TRBV9; CDR3nt: TGTGCCAGCAGCGTAGTACCGGAGGGGAGAGCTTTCTTT; CDR3aa: CASSVVPEGRAFF
j_gene: TRBJ1-1; d_gene: .; abundance: .; v_gene: TRBV7-2; CDR3nt: TGTGCCAGCAGCCTGGGTCCCGGGATGAACACTGAAGCTTTCTTT; CDR3aa: CASSLGPGMNTEAFF
j_gene: TRBJ1-2; d_gene: TRBD1; abundance: .; v_gene: TRBV19; CDR3nt: TGTGCCAGTAGGGCTGACAGGGGAACATATGGCTACACCTTC; CDR3aa: CASRADRGTYGYTF
j_gene: TRBJ2-4; d_gene: .; abundance: .; v_gene: TRBV7-2; CDR3nt: TGTGCCAGCAGCGTAGGACGGGCCAAAAACATTCAGTACTTC; CDR3aa: CASSVGRAKNIQYF
j_gene: TRBJ2-1; d_gene: .; abundance: .; v_gene: TRBV6-4; CDR3nt: TGTGCCAGCAGTGACTCCTACGCGCGGGCAGAGAGAAACAATGAGCAGTTCTTC; CDR3aa: CASSDSYARAERNNEQFF
j_gene: TRBJ1-1; d_gene: .; abundance: few; v_gene: TRBV27; CDR3nt: TGTGCCAGCAGTACTCCGCCTAACACTGAAGCTTTCTTT; CDR3aa: CASSTPPNTEAFF
j_gene: TRBJ2-7; d_gene: .; abundance: .; v_gene: TRBV28; CDR3nt: TGTGCCAGCAGTAGGCGGTCAGAGGGGGCCTACGAGCAGTACTTC; CDR3aa: CASSRRSEGAYEQYF
j_gene: TRBJ1-4; d_gene: .; abundance: .; v_gene: TRBV19; CDR3nt: TGTGCCAGTAGTATCTGGGAAGGCGAAAAACTGTTTTTT; CDR3aa: CASSIWEGEKLFF
j_gene: TRBJ1-1; d_gene: .; abundance: .; v_gene: TRBV7-8; CDR3nt: TGTGCCAGCAGCGTAGTGGCGGATTGGAACACTGAAGCTTTCTTT; CDR3aa: CASSVVADWNTEAFF
j_gene: TRBJ2-3; d_gene: .; abundance: once; v_gene: TRBV7-6; CDR3nt: TGTGCCAGCAGCTTAGGGGGATACACAGATACGCAGTATTTT; CDR3aa: CASSLGGYTDTQYF
j_gene: TRBJ1-2; d_gene: .; abundance: .; v_gene: TRBV5-1; CDR3nt: TGCGCCAGCAGTCCCAGGGATCCAACTAACTATGGCTACACCTTC; CDR3aa: CASSPRDPTNYGYTF
j_gene: TRBJ2-5; d_gene: TRBD1; abundance: .; v_gene: TRBV30; CDR3nt: TGTGCCTGGAGTGTCCAAGGGGGCGAGGAGACCCAGTACTTC; CDR3aa: CAWSVQGGEETQYF
j_gene: TRBJ2-3; d_gene: .; abundance: .; v_gene: TRBV27; CDR3nt: TGTGCCAGCAGTACCCGAGGGGGAAGGGGCGCAGATACGCAGTATTTT; CDR3aa: CASSTRGGRGADTQYF
j_gene: TRBJ1-4; d_gene: TRBD1; abundance: .; v_gene: TRBV25-1; CDR3nt: TGTGCCAGCAGTGCCCGGACAGGGAACAGGGCAACTAATGAAAAACTGTTTTTT; CDR3aa: CASSARTGNRATNEKLFF
j_gene: TRBJ2-2; d_gene: .; abundance: .; v_gene: TRBV9; CDR3nt: TGTGCCAGCAGCCCTGGGTTAACCGGGGAGCTGTTTTTT; CDR3aa: CASSPGLTGELFF
j_gene: TRBJ1-6; d_gene: .; abundance: .; v_gene: TRBV19; CDR3nt: TGTGCCAGTAGTCCAAGGACAGAGGCACCCCTCCACTTT; CDR3aa: CASSPRTEAPLHF
j_gene: TRBJ2-3; d_gene: .; abundance: .; v_gene: TRBV7-9; CDR3nt: TGTGCCAGCAGCTTAGATGGGAGAGATACGCAGTATTTT; CDR3aa: CASSLDGRDTQYF
j_gene: TRBJ2-5; d_gene: TRBD2; abundance: .; v_gene: TRBV6-5; CDR3nt: TGTGCCAGCAGTCCTAGCGGGGATCCCCAAGAGACCCAGTACTTC; CDR3aa: CASSPSGDPQETQYF
j_gene: TRBJ2-1; d_gene: .; abundance: .; v_gene: TRBV28; CDR3nt: TGTGCCAGCAGCTCTTACGCCTTGAGCTCCTACAATGAGCAGTTCTTC; CDR3aa: CASSSYALSSYNEQFF
j_gene: TRBJ1-2; d_gene: .; abundance: .; v_gene: TRBV6-6; CDR3nt: TGTGCCAGCAGTTACTCGAGTCAGTCGGTGGGAAACACCTTC; CDR3aa: CASSYSSQSVGNTF
j_gene: TRBJ1-4; d_gene: .; abundance: once; v_gene: TRBV6-4; CDR3nt: TGTGCCAGCAGGACCGAAGGCCTTGAAAAACTGTTTTTT; CDR3aa: CASRTEGLEKLFF
j_gene: TRBJ2-3; d_gene: .; abundance: .; v_gene: TRBV11-1; CDR3nt: TGTGCCAGCGGGACGACCCCTACAGATACGCAGTATTTT; CDR3aa: CASGTTPTDTQYF
j_gene: TRBJ1-6; d_gene: .; abundance: once; v_gene: TRBV10-3; CDR3nt: TGTGCCATCAGTGGGGTGAATTCACCCCTCCACTTT; CDR3aa: CAISGVNSPLHF
j_gene: TRBJ2-7; d_gene: .; abundance: few; v_gene: TRBV5-5; CDR3nt: TGTGCCAGCAGCTTGGAAGGGAATCTCTACGAGCAGTACTTC; CDR3aa: CASSLEGNLYEQYF
j_gene: TRBJ1-2; d_gene: .; abundance: .; v_gene: TRBV4-2; CDR3nt: TGTGCCAGCAGCCAAGGACCGACAGAACACTATGGCTACACCTTC; CDR3aa: CASSQGPTEHYGYTF
j_gene: TRBJ2-5; d_gene: .; abundance: .; v_gene: TRBV7-9; CDR3nt: TGTGCCAGCAGCTTACAGGGGGAGACCCAGTACTTC; CDR3aa: CASSLQGETQYF
j_gene: TRBJ1-1; d_gene: .; abundance: .; v_gene: TRBV28; CDR3nt: TGTGCCAGCAGTACGGTAGGAATGAACACTGAAGCTTTCTTT; CDR3aa: CASSTVGMNTEAFF
j_gene: TRBJ2-1; d_gene: .; abundance: .; v_gene: TRBV7-2; CDR3nt: TGTGCCAGCAGTCCAATTCGGTTATTATCCTACAATGAGCAGTTCTTC; CDR3aa: CASSPIRLLSYNEQFF
j_gene: TRBJ2-3; d_gene: .; abundance: few; v_gene: TRBV10-3; CDR3nt: TGTGCCATCAGCTCTCGGGGGTTATTCACAGATACGCAGTATTTT; CDR3aa: CAISSRGLFTDTQYF
j_gene: TRBJ2-2; d_gene: .; abundance: .; v_gene: TRBV2; CDR3nt: TGTGCCAGCAGTGAACAAGGAAGGTCCGGGGAGCTGTTTTTT; CDR3aa: CASSEQGRSGELFF
j_gene: TRBJ2-3; d_gene: .; abundance: .; v_gene: TRBV30; CDR3nt: TGTGCCTGGAGTTTTCTTGGCGGGACGGGAAGCACAGATACGCAGTATTTT; CDR3aa: CAWSFLGGTGSTDTQYF
j_gene: TRBJ1-1; d_gene: .; abundance: .; v_gene: TRBV7-9; CDR3nt: TGTGCCAGCAGCTCAGGGGCGGCGGGGACTGAAGCTTTCTTT; CDR3aa: CASSSGAAGTEAFF
j_gene: TRBJ1-2; d_gene: TRBD1; abundance: .; v_gene: TRBV29-1; CDR3nt: TGCAGCGTGGGGAGGGCAGGGGGCTATGGCTACACCTTC; CDR3aa: CSVGRAGGYGYTF
j_gene: TRBJ2-3; d_gene: .; abundance: .; v_gene: TRBV19; CDR3nt: TGTGCCAGTAGTATCCCTAGCACAGATACGCAGTATTTT; CDR3aa: CASSIPSTDTQYF
j_gene: TRBJ1-1; d_gene: .; abundance: .; v_gene: TRBV7-3; CDR3nt: TGTGCCAGCAGCTTAAACCGGAACACTGAAGCTTTCTTT; CDR3aa: CASSLNRNTEAFF